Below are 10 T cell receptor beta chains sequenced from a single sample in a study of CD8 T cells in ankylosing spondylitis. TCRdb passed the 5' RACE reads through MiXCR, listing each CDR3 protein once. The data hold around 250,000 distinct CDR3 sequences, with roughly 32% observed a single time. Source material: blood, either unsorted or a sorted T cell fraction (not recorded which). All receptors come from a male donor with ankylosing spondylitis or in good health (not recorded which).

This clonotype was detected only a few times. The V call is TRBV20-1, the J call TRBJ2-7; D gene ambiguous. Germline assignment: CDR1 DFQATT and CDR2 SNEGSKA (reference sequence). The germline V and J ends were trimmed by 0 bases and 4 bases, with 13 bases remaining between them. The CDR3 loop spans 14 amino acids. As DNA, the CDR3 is TGCAGTGCTAGAGATTTGGCCGGGCGTTACGAGCAGTACTTC. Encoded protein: CSARDLAGRYEQYF.

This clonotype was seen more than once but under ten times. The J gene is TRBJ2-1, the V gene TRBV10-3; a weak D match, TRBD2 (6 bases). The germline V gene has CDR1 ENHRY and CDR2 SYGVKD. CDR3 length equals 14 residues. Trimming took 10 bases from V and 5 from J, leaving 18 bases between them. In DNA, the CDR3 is TGTGCCACGGGGGAGCAGGCGCTGAACAATGAGCAGTTCTTC. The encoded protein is CATGEQALNNEQFF.

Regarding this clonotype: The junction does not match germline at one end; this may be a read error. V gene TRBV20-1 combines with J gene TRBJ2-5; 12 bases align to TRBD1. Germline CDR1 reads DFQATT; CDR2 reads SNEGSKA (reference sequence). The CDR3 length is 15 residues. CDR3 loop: CSAEAGTGGSETEYF. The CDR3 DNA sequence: TGCAGTGCCGAGGCCGGGACAGGGGGCTCGGAGACCGAGTACTTC.

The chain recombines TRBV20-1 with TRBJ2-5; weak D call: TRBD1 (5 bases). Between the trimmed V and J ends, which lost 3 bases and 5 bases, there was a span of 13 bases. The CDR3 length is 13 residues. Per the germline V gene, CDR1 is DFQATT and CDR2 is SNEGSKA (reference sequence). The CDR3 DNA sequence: TGCAGTGCTAGTCGGCCCCCAGGGGAGACCCAGTACTTC. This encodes CSASRPPGETQYF.

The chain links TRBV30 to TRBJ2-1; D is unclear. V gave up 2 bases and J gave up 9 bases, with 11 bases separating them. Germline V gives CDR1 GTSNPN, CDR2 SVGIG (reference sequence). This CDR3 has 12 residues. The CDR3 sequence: CAWSPGWTEQFF. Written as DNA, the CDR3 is TGTGCCTGGAGTCCTGGCTGGACTGAGCAGTTCTTC.

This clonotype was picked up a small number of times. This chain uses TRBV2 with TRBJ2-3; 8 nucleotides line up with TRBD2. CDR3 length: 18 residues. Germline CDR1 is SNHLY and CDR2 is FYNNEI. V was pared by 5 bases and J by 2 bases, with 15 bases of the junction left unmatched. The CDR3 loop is CASSLRVRPRGATDTQYF. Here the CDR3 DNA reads TGTGCCAGCAGTCTTCGGGTGAGGCCGCGGGGGGCCACAGATACGCAGTATTTT.

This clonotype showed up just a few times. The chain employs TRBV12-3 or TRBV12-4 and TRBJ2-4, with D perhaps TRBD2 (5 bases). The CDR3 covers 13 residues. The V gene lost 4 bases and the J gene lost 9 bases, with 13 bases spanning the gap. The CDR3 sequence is CASSYGGLGIQYF. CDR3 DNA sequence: TGTGCCAGCAGTTATGGAGGCCTTGGCATTCAGTACTTC.

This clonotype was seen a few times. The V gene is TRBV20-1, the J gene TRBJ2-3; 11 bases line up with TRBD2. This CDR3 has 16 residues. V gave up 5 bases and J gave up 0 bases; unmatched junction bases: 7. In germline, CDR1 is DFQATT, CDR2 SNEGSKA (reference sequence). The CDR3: CSAPSGLAVSTDTQYF. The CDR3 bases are TGCAGTGCTCCCTCGGGACTAGCGGTGAGCACAGATACGCAGTATTTT.

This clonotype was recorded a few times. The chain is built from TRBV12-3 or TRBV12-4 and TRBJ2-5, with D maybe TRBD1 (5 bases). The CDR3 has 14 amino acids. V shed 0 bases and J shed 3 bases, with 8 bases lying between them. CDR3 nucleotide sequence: TGTGCCAGCAGTTTAGCGGGCAGGGAAGAGACCCAGTACTTC. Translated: CASSLAGREETQYF.

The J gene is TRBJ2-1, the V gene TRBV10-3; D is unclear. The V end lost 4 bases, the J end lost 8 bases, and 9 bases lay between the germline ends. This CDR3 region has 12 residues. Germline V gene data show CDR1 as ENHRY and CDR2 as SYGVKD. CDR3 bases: TGTGCCATCAGTGTAAGAAGGGATGAGCAGTTCTTC. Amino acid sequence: CAISVRRDEQFF.